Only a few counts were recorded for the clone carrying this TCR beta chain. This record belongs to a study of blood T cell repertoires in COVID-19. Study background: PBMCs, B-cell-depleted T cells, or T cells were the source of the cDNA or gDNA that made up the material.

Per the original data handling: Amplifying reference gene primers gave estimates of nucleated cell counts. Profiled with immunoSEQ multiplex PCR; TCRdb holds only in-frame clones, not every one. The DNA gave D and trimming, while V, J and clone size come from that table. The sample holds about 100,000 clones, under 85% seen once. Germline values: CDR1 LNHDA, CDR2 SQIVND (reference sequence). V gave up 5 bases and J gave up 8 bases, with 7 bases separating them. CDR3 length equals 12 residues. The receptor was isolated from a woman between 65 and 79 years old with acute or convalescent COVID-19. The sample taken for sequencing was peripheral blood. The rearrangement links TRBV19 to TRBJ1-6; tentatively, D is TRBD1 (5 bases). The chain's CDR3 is CASSETDSPLHF. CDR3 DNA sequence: TGTGCCAGTAGTGAGACAGATTCACCCCTCCACTTT.